The rows below give T cell receptor beta chains drawn from one sample of a study of early stage breast cancer tumors. Libraries were prepared by immunoSEQ multiplex PCR; TCRdb keeps only in-frame clonotypes and omits some of them. The profile shows roughly 14,000 clones, around 84% of them singletons. Sequenced: normal breast tissue next to the tumor. Every receptor here comes from a person aged 25 to 45 with breast cancer. Both conserved end residues are part of each CDR3. The D gene is left open where the match is weak. Size is omitted from some rows. Given values are once, few, many or a class for expanded clones.

d_call clone_size j_call v_call cdr3_aa cdr3_nt
- - TRBJ2-7 TRBV4-1 CASSQSDGPYEQYF TGCGCCAGCAGCCAATCGGACGGTCCCTACGAGCAGTACTTC
- - TRBJ1-2 TRBV28 CASTTLGQNYGYTF TGTGCCAGCACTACCCTCGGGCAAAACTATGGCTACACCTTC
- - TRBJ2-6 TRBV30 CAWDQGTGANVLTF TGTGCCTGGGACCAGGGAACTGGGGCCAACGTCCTGACTTTC
- - TRBJ1-1 TRBV4-1 CASTPHGANTEAFF TGCGCCAGCACCCCGCACGGGGCGAACACTGAAGCTTTCTTT
- - TRBJ2-7 TRBV28 CASTTTGDSYEQYF TGTGCCAGCACCACGACCGGGGACTCCTACGAGCAGTACTTC
TRBD2 - TRBJ2-3 TRBV9 CASSVGLAGVGLTDTQYF TGTGCCAGCAGCGTAGGTCTAGCGGGGGTGGGTCTCACAGATACGCAGTATTTT
- - TRBJ1-6 TRBV7-2 CASSLGPDRGSPLHF TGTGCCAGCAGCCTAGGTCCGGACAGAGGCTCACCCCTCCACTTT
- - TRBJ2-5 TRBV6-5 CASSYSGGETQYF TGTGCCAGCAGTTACTCGGGTGGGGAGACCCAGTACTTC
- - TRBJ1-3 TRBV6-5 CASSYSSGTGNTIYF TGTGCCAGCAGTTACTCATCAGGGACCGGAAACACCATATATTTT
- - TRBJ2-1 TRBV4-2 CASSQAGSYNEQFF TGTGCCAGCAGCCAAGCAGGTTCCTACAATGAGCAGTTCTTC
TRBD1 - TRBJ2-3 TRBV10-3 CAIRDRVTDTQYF TGTGCCATCAGAGACAGGGTCACAGATACGCAGTATTTT
- - TRBJ1-1 TRBV5-6 CASSFSAEAFF TGTGCCAGCAGCTTTTCGGCTGAAGCTTTCTTT
- once TRBJ1-3 TRBV30 CAWSQGPTSGNTIYF TGTGCCTGGTCACAGGGCCCGACCTCTGGAAACACCATATATTTT
- - TRBJ2-3 TRBV4-1 CASSQSLVVEADTQYF TGCGCCAGCAGCCAATCGCTAGTAGTGGAGGCAGATACGCAGTATTTT
- - TRBJ2-3 TRBV5-1 CASSLVSPGQGGTDTQYF TGCGCCAGCAGCTTGGTATCCCCGGGACAAGGAGGTACAGATACGCAGTATTTT
- - TRBJ1-1 TRBV29-1 CSVVVATEAFF TGCAGCGTAGTAGTGGCCACTGAAGCTTTCTTT
- - TRBJ2-3 TRBV19 CASSIADTQYF TGTGCCAGTAGTATAGCAGATACGCAGTATTTT
TRBD1 few TRBJ1-2 TRBV2 CASTLQGNGYTF TGTGCCAGCACTTTACAGGGGAATGGCTACACCTTC
- - TRBJ2-7 TRBV20-1 CSAERGEQYF TGCAGTGCTGAGCGCGGAGAGCAGTACTTC
- few TRBJ1-2 TRBV7-3 CASSLTSGKEGYTF TGTGCCAGCAGCTTAACGTCAGGGAAAGAAGGCTACACCTTC
TRBD1 few TRBJ2-4 TRBV2 CASSPGQGGKNIQYF TGTGCCAGCAGTCCCGGACAGGGGGGCAAAAACATTCAGTACTTC
- - TRBJ2-2 TRBV7-9 CASSTLYPNTGELFF TGTGCCAGCAGCACACTCTATCCGAACACCGGGGAGCTGTTTTTT
- - TRBJ1-4 TRBV6-5 CASSSTGSNEKLFF TGTGCCAGCAGTTCTACAGGGTCTAATGAAAAACTGTTTTTT
- - TRBJ2-2 TRBV4-3 CASSQEPGTVTGELFF TGCGCCAGCAGCCAAGAGCCAGGGACGGTCACCGGGGAGCTGTTTTTT
TRBD2 - TRBJ2-1 TRBV10-3 CATTDLAGMVNEQFF TGTGCCACAACGGATCTAGCGGGAATGGTCAATGAGCAGTTCTTC
- - TRBJ2-7 TRBV4-1 CASSHPIMPGTAYEQYF TGCGCCAGCAGCCATCCCATCATGCCGGGGACCGCCTACGAGCAGTACTTC
- - TRBJ1-1 TRBV6-6 CASSPNRAGWNTEAFF TGTGCCAGCAGTCCCAACAGGGCGGGGTGGAACACTGAAGCTTTCTTT
- - TRBJ2-7 TRBV2 CASSERSYEQYF TGTGCCAGCAGTGAACGATCCTACGAGCAGTACTTC
- - TRBJ1-2 TRBV11-2 CASSPLIDRPRANYGYTF TGTGCCAGCAGTCCCCTGATAGACAGACCGAGAGCTAACTATGGCTACACCTTC
TRBD2 - TRBJ2-1 TRBV7-9 CASSLGVSGRQRDEQFF TGTGCCAGCAGCTTAGGGGTTAGCGGGAGACAAAGGGATGAGCAGTTCTTC
- - TRBJ2-7 TRBV18 CASSPVEGRIEQYF TGTGCCAGCTCACCTGTGGAGGGAAGGATCGAGCAGTACTTC
TRBD1 - TRBJ1-1 TRBV5-1 CASSVTGPGSAEAFF TGCGCCAGCAGCGTGACAGGGCCGGGGTCCGCTGAAGCTTTCTTT
TRBD1 - TRBJ2-5 TRBV5-4 CASSSRQGAWETQYF TGTGCCAGCAGCTCTCGACAGGGGGCATGGGAGACCCAGTACTTC
- - TRBJ1-3 TRBV5-1 CASSSGVSGNTIYF TGCGCCAGCAGCTCCGGGGTCTCTGGAAACACCATATATTTT
- - TRBJ2-3 TRBV10-1 CASSLGSTTDTQYF TGCGCCAGCAGTCTGGGAAGTACGACAGATACGCAGTATTTT
- - TRBJ1-4 TRBV6-6 CASSYVSNEKLFF TGTGCCAGCAGTTACGTATCGAATGAAAAACTGTTTTTT
TRBD1 - TRBJ2-7 TRBV9 CASSAERPGQGGYEQYF TGTGCCAGCAGCGCGGAACGACCGGGACAGGGTGGGTACGAGCAGTACTTC
- - TRBJ2-6 TRBV7-3 CASSLWTGFGANVLTF TGTGCCAGCAGCTTATGGACGGGCTTTGGGGCCAACGTCCTGACTTTC
- - TRBJ2-7 TRBV4-3 CASSQDVSSSYEQYF TGCGCCAGCAGCCAAGACGTTAGTAGCTCCTACGAGCAGTACTTC
- few TRBJ1-5 TRBV29-1 CSVGGSNNQPQHF TGCAGCGTTGGAGGCTCAAACAATCAGCCCCAGCATTTT
TRBD1 once TRBJ1-1 TRBV9 CASSPPPGQGATEAFF TGTGCCAGCAGCCCACCTCCCGGACAGGGGGCGACTGAAGCTTTCTTT
TRBD2 - TRBJ2-7 TRBV6-5 CASSLGGRSYEQYF TGTGCCAGCAGTTTAGGCGGGAGGTCGTACGAGCAGTACTTC
- few TRBJ1-4 TRBV6-5 CASSLGLPAGEKLFF TGTGCCAGCAGTCTTGGGCTCCCCGCGGGTGAAAAACTGTTTTTT
- - TRBJ2-7 TRBV20-1 CSVANSYEQYF TGCAGTGTAGCCAACTCCTACGAGCAGTACTTC
TRBD2 - TRBJ2-1 TRBV9 CASRESSGRANEQFF TGTGCCAGCAGAGAATCTAGCGGGAGGGCCAATGAGCAGTTCTTC
TRBD1 - TRBJ1-2 TRBV7-9 CASSLGQGDGYTF TGTGCCAGCAGCTTAGGACAGGGTGATGGCTACACCTTC
- - TRBJ1-5 TRBV9 CASSVGWQGNQPQHF TGTGCCAGCAGCGTAGGGTGGCAAGGCAATCAGCCCCAGCATTTT
- - TRBJ1-5 TRBV2 CASSSSGGQSQHF TGTGCCAGCAGTTCCTCCGGGGGGCAGTCCCAGCATTTT
- - TRBJ1-5 TRBV12-5 CASGSGLSNQPQHF TGTGCTAGTGGTTCGGGACTTAGCAATCAGCCCCAGCATTTT
TRBD2 - TRBJ2-5 TRBV18 CASSPRLAEIQETQYF TGTGCCAGCTCACCGAGACTAGCGGAAATCCAAGAGACCCAGTACTTC
TRBD1 - TRBJ1-1 TRBV7-8 CASSLTRTGGDTEAFF TGTGCCAGCAGCTTGACCCGGACAGGCGGTGACACTGAAGCTTTCTTT
- - TRBJ2-7 TRBV6-1 CATGLGLYEQYF TGTGCCACCGGTCTCGGCCTCTACGAGCAGTACTTC
- - TRBJ2-7 TRBV2 CASSERMGAEQYF TGTGCCAGCAGTGAAAGAATGGGAGCCGAGCAGTACTTC
TRBD2 - TRBJ2-7 TRBV5-1 CASSLARRTSGRDVQGIYEQYF TGCGCCAGCAGCTTGGCCCGCCGGACTAGCGGGAGGGATGTCCAGGGGATCTACGAGCAGTACTTC